Listed here is a single T cell receptor beta chain. Its antigen is unidentified. The record originates from a study of cytomegalovirus exposure and HLA in healthy donors. General study findings and limits: HLA alleles showed associations with 16,951 TCR beta sequences in a later analysis, at a 0.05 false discovery rate.

The PCR contained 60 Vbeta and 13 Jbeta primers. Assay: immunoSEQ multiplex PCR; the TCRdb copy retains only in-frame clones and omits some. This table has roughly 160,000 clones, approximately 75% appearing once. CDR1 and CDR2 from the germline V gene are DFQATT and SNEGSKA (reference sequence). Trimming took 7 bases from V and 13 from J; bases not matched to a gene: 5. The CDR3 totals 11 residues. This TCR was recovered from a girl between 5 and 17 years old in good health and CMV-seronegative. V is TRBV20-1 and J is TRBJ2-1; 12 bases line up with TRBD2. Sequencing input: PBMCs. This CDR3 reads CSVPTSGGQFF. The CDR3 bases are TGCAGTGTCCCGACTAGCGGGGGACAGTTCTTC.